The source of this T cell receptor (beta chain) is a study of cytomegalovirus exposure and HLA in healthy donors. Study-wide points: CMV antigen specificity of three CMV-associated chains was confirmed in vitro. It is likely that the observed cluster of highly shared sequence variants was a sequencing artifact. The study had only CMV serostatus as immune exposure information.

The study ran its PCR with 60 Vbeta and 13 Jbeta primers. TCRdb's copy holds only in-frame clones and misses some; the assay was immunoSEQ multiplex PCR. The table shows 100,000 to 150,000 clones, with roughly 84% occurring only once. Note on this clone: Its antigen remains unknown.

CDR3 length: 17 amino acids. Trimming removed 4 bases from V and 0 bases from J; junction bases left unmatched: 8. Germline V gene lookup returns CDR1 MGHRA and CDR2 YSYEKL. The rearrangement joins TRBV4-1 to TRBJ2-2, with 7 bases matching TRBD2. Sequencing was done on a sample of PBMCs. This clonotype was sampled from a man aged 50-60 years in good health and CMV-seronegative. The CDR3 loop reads CASSPPGGITNTGELFF. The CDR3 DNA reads TGCGCCAGCAGCCCACCCGGGGGGATTACGAACACCGGGGAGCTGTTTTTT.